The 29 T cell receptor beta chains below all came from one sample that was sequenced in a study of shared clonotypes between healthy human individuals. Terminally differentiated effector memory CD45RA+ cells were excluded from the naive CD8 cells, which were CD45RO-negative and positively selected for CCR7. Method: immunoSEQ multiplex PCR; TCRdb's copy keeps in-frame clones and lacks some. This sample yields 550,000 to 750,000 clones, of which 95% to 96% are seen a single time; 0.11% belongs to the top ten. The sample was naive CD8+ T cells sorted from blood. The receptors stem from a woman in her twenties or thirties in good health.

V gene TRBV10-2 combines with J gene TRBJ2-5; D gene ambiguous. The germline V gene encodes CDR1 WSHSY and CDR2 SAAADI. This CDR3 has 13 amino acids. V was pared by 2 bases and J by 2 bases, with 6 bases between. CDR3 loop: CASSEGIQETQYF. The CDR3 coding sequence is TGCGCCAGCAGTGAGGGAATTCAAGAGACCCAGTACTTC.

As to this clone: Other DNA sequences in this specimen translate into the identical CDR3. The chain recombines TRBV5-4 with TRBJ1-1, with 8 bases aligning to TRBD1. V gave up 4 bases and J gave up 1 base; unmatched junction bases: 3. Germline V gene lookup returns CDR1 SGHNT and CDR2 YYREEE (reference sequence). The CDR3 is 14 amino acids. CDR3 nucleotides: TGTGCCAGCAGCCTTGGGACAGGGAACACTGAAGCTTTCTTT. Protein sequence: CASSLGTGNTEAFF.

The J gene is TRBJ2-5, the V gene TRBV4-1; 10 positions match TRBD2. The V and J ends lost 0 bases and 5 bases, in that order; junction bases with no gene match: 6. Germline V lookup: CDR1 MGHRA, CDR2 YSYEKL. The CDR3 loop spans 16 amino acids. The CDR3 sequence: CASSQEPAGGPETQYF. In DNA, the CDR3 is TGCGCCAGCAGCCAAGAACCAGCGGGAGGGCCGGAGACCCAGTACTTC.

This CDR3 reads CASSPTRDRSYGETQYF. The CDR3 nucleotides read TGTGCCAGCAGTCCCACCAGGGACAGGTCCTACGGGGAGACCCAGTACTTC. V is TRBV28 and J is TRBJ2-5; 8 positions agree with TRBD1. CDR1 MDHEN and CDR2 SYDVKM come from the germline V gene. The CDR3 contains 17 residues. J was trimmed by 5 bases and V by 5 bases; bases with no gene match: 16.

The rearrangement links TRBV4-1 to TRBJ2-7; D is ambiguous. V shed 0 bases and J shed 4 bases, with 13 bases lying between them. Germline CDR1 MGHRA, CDR2 YSYEKL. This CDR3 has 15 residues. The chain's CDR3 is CASSQEAEDGYEQYF. The CDR3 nucleotides read TGCGCCAGCAGCCAAGAAGCCGAGGACGGGTACGAGCAGTACTTC.

The rearrangement links TRBV29-1 to TRBJ1-5; D might be TRBD1 (5 bases). This CDR3 contains 15 residues. In germline, CDR1 is SQVTM, CDR2 ANQGSEA. Between the trimmed V and J ends, which lost 5 bases and 7 bases, there was a span of 21 bases. The CDR3 sequence is CSVRMGEGPFQPQHF. CDR3 DNA: TGCAGCGTTCGAATGGGGGAGGGCCCATTCCAGCCCCAGCATTTT.

The chain couples TRBV19 to TRBJ1-5, with unresolved D. This CDR3 contains 16 residues. Trimming pared 3 bases from V and 0 bases from J, leaving 12 bases between. Germline-derived CDR1 and CDR2 are LNHDA and SQIVND (reference sequence). CDR3 DNA sequence: TGTGCCAGTAGTATTGGCACAGAGTATAGCAATCAGCCCCAGCATTTT. This encodes CASSIGTEYSNQPQHF.

This chain uses TRBV10-3 with TRBJ2-5, with D tentatively TRBD2 (5 bases). Deletions cut 2 bases from V and 2 bases from J, with 18 bases between. Germline V CDR1 and CDR2: ENHRY, SYGVKD. The CDR3 has 17 residues. The CDR3 region has the DNA TGTGCCATCAGTGAGATTGGGGAGAGCGACTTTCAAGAGACCCAGTACTTC. It codes for CAISEIGESDFQETQYF.

CDR3: CASRGESTGELFF. The CDR3 DNA is TGCGCCAGCAGAGGGGAATCCACCGGGGAGCTGTTTTTT. The chain uses TRBV5-1 and TRBJ2-2, with D perhaps matching TRBD1 (5 bases). In germline, CDR1 is SGHRS, CDR2 YFSETQ. Trimming took 5 bases from V and 4 from J, leaving 9 bases between them. CDR3 size: 13 residues.

This sequence joins TRBV19 and TRBJ2-5; 8 bases are a match to TRBD2. V shed 3 bases and J 2 bases; nucleotides not matched to a gene: 5. CDR3 size: 15 residues. Germline-derived CDR1 and CDR2 are LNHDA and SQIVND (reference sequence). CDR3 loop: CASSMVASGQETQYF. CDR3 DNA: TGTGCCAGTAGTATGGTCGCTAGCGGGCAAGAGACCCAGTACTTC.

The chain is built from TRBV27 and TRBJ2-7; 11 bases match TRBD2. The CDR3 is 17 residues long. V gave up 6 bases and J gave up 0 bases; unmatched junction bases: 10. Per germline, CDR1 MNHEY and CDR2 SMNVEV (reference sequence). For the CDR3, the DNA is TGTGCCAGCAGATTTACTACTAGCGGGGGCCCCTCCTACGAGCAGTACTTC. It yields the protein CASRFTTSGGPSYEQYF.

On this clone itself: Other nucleotide sequences in the sample specify the same CDR3. The rearrangement links TRBV28 to TRBJ1-4; D ambiguous. The CDR3 loop spans 14 amino acids. From germline, CDR1 is MDHEN and CDR2 SYDVKM. Trimming removed 3 bases at V and 0 bases at J, with 5 bases between. CDR3 DNA: TGTGCCAGCAGTTTTAGGGCAACTAATGAAAAACTGTTTTTT. Protein product: CASSFRATNEKLFF. The whole variable domain, filled in from reference TRBV28 and TRBJ1-4, reads DVKVTQSSRYLVKRTGEKVFLECVQDMDHENMFWYRQDPGLGLRLIYFSYDVKMKEKGDIPEGYSVSREKKERFSLILESASTNQTSMYLCASSFRATNEKLFFGSGTQLSVL.

The gene calls are TRBV28 and TRBJ1-5; D not resolved. V gave up 5 bases and J gave up 7 bases, with 6 bases separating them. Germline CDR1 MDHEN, CDR2 SYDVKM. The CDR3 is 11 residues long. In DNA, the CDR3 is TGTGCCAGCAGTATAGGGCAGCCCCAGCATTTT. Translated: CASSIGQPQHF.

The J gene is TRBJ2-2, the V gene TRBV29-1, with D unclear. V lost 4 bases and J 0 bases, leaving 12 bases between the germline ends. CDR3 length equals 15 residues. Germline values: CDR1 SQVTM, CDR2 ANQGSEA. The CDR3 coding sequence is TGCAGCGTTGTAGCCCCGGTCGCGAACACCGGGGAGCTGTTTTTT. It codes for CSVVAPVANTGELFF.

V usage is TRBV7-9 and J usage is TRBJ2-6; D is perhaps TRBD1 (6 bases). Trimming stripped 5 bases from V and 0 bases from J, with 14 bases between. This CDR3 comprises 17 residues. The V gene's germline CDR1 is SEHNR and CDR2 FQNEAQ (reference sequence). CDR3 sequence (DNA): TGTGCCAGCAGCACGGCTACAGGGTTCTCTGGGGCCAACGTCCTGACTTTC. This gives the protein CASSTATGFSGANVLTF.

This chain connects TRBV19 to TRBJ2-7; TRBD2 is a possible D gene (5 bases). The CDR3 covers 14 residues. Trimming pared 4 bases from V and 7 bases from J, leaving 17 bases between. Germline CDR1 reads LNHDA; CDR2 reads SQIVND (reference sequence). CDR3 amino acids: CASSSHSPSGEQYF. DNA of the CDR3: TGTGCCAGTAGTAGCCACAGCCCCTCGGGAGAGCAGTACTTC.

This rearrangement joins TRBV10-3 to TRBJ2-7; 9 bases map to TRBD1. The V and J ends lost 4 bases and 3 bases, in that order; junction bases with no gene match: 7. The CDR3 runs 15 residues. The germline V gene encodes CDR1 ENHRY and CDR2 SYGVKD. The CDR3: CAISATGTGFYEQYF. The CDR3, as DNA: TGTGCCATCAGTGCAACCGGGACAGGGTTCTACGAGCAGTACTTC.

In regard to this clone: The same CDR3 can be traced to other DNA sequences in this sample. The chain recombines TRBV27 with TRBJ2-1, with 11 nucleotides matching TRBD2. This CDR3 spans 15 amino acids. Germline values: CDR1 MNHEY, CDR2 SMNVEV (reference sequence). J lost 2 bases, V lost 5 bases, and 2 bases had no gene match. The CDR3 is CASSGTSGTYNEQFF. The CDR3 nucleotides are TGTGCCAGCAGTGGGACTAGCGGAACCTACAATGAGCAGTTCTTC.

The chain uses TRBV28 and TRBJ2-7; 10 nucleotides align to TRBD2. J gave up 3 bases and V 2 bases, and 1 base lay outside the gene matches. CDR1 is MDHEN and CDR2 is SYDVKM in the germline V gene. This CDR3 has 14 amino acids. CDR3 coding DNA: TGTGCCAGCAGTTTACTAGCGGGAGACTACGAGCAGTACTTC. This sequence encodes CASSLLAGDYEQYF. The variable domain in full, with the rest retrieved from reference TRBV28 and TRBJ2-7, is DVKVTQSSRYLVKRTGEKVFLECVQDMDHENMFWYRQDPGLGLRLIYFSYDVKMKEKGDIPEGYSVSREKKERFSLILESASTNQTSMYLCASSLLAGDYEQYFGPGTRLTVT.

The chain is built from TRBV10-3 and TRBJ2-1; 8 bases line up with TRBD2. The CDR3 contains 17 residues. Germline-derived CDR1 and CDR2 are ENHRY and SYGVKD. V lost 6 bases and J lost 2; bases outside the gene matches: 12. DNA of the CDR3: TGTGCCATCAGCGCCGGACTAGCCCAAGGACCCTACAATGAGCAGTTCTTC. Translation gives CAISAGLAQGPYNEQFF.

The chain couples TRBV10-3 to TRBJ2-1, with D perhaps matching TRBD2 (5 bases). There are 14 residues in the CDR3. The V end was cut by 4 bases, the J end by 8 bases, with 15 bases between. Germline V lookup: CDR1 ENHRY, CDR2 SYGVKD. This CDR3 reads CAISGHRSRDEQFF. CDR3 DNA sequence: TGTGCCATCAGTGGTCATAGATCGAGGGATGAGCAGTTCTTC.

The V and J genes are TRBV25-1 and TRBJ1-4, with 7 nucleotides matching TRBD1. The V gene end was trimmed by 4 bases and the J gene end by 6 bases; junction bases not matched to a gene: 8. Germline CDR1 is MGHDK and CDR2 is SYGVNS. This CDR3 is 15 amino acids long. The CDR3 loop reads CASSAWDSFDEKLFF. Written as DNA, the CDR3 is TGTGCCAGCAGTGCCTGGGACAGCTTCGATGAAAAACTGTTTTTT.

Only one count was recorded for this clone. The gene calls are TRBV14 and TRBJ1-2; D is ambiguous. CDR3 length: 14 amino acids. Between the trimmed V and J ends, which lost 4 bases and 4 bases, there was a span of 13 bases. The germline V gene has CDR1 SGHDN and CDR2 FVKESK. CDR3 coding DNA: TGTGCCAGCAGCCGACCCGGACGGCTCTATGGCTACACCTTC. Protein product: CASSRPGRLYGYTF.

This clone has only one observation. The genes are TRBV19 and TRBJ1-2; weak D call: TRBD1 (5 bases). The germline V gene has CDR1 LNHDA and CDR2 SQIVND (reference sequence). Trimming stripped 3 bases from V and 1 base from J, with 9 bases between. This CDR3 is 14 amino acids long. Here the CDR3 reads CASSIPGLNYGYTF. The CDR3, as DNA: TGTGCCAGTAGTATTCCAGGGCTTAACTATGGCTACACCTTC.

V usage is TRBV4-1 and J usage is TRBJ2-3, with D possibly TRBD2 on 6 matching bases. V lost 1 base, J lost 2 bases, and 10 bases lay in between. Germline V gene data show CDR1 as MGHRA and CDR2 as YSYEKL. The CDR3 totals 15 residues. This CDR3 is CASSQGSGSTDTQYF. The DNA for the CDR3 is TGCGCCAGCAGCCAAGGTAGCGGCTCCACAGATACGCAGTATTTT.

This sequence joins TRBV27 and TRBJ2-5; 11 bases align to TRBD1. V trimming: 9 bases; J trimming: 2 bases; junction bases outside the gene matches: 11. Germline V gives CDR1 MNHEY, CDR2 SMNVEV (reference sequence). The CDR3 length is 16 residues. The CDR3 sequence: CASSGGTGGDQETQYF. In DNA, the CDR3 is TGTGCCAGTTCGGGCGGGACAGGGGGGGATCAAGAGACCCAGTACTTC.

The chain has TRBV7-2 and TRBJ1-1; TRBD1 matches 9 bases. The CDR3 has 14 amino acids. Germline V gene sequence: CDR1 SGHTA, CDR2 FQGNSA. Trimming at V came to 1 base and at J to 5 bases, leaving 2 bases not matched to a gene. In nucleotides, the CDR3 is TGTGCCAGCAGCTTAGGGACAGGGGTAACTGAAGCTTTCTTT. Protein product: CASSLGTGVTEAFF.

V is TRBV10-3 and J is TRBJ1-3; D gene unclear. Germline V gives CDR1 ENHRY, CDR2 SYGVKD. The CDR3 consists of 15 residues. V lost 3 bases, J lost 2 bases, and 11 bases lay in between. In nucleotides, the CDR3 is TGTGCCATCAGTGACATTTCCTTGGCTGGAAACACCATATATTTT. The encoded protein is CAISDISLAGNTIYF.

V is TRBV5-4 and J is TRBJ2-7; no clear D gene. The CDR3 consists of 12 residues. Germline V gene lookup returns CDR1 SGHNT and CDR2 YYREEE (reference sequence). V gave up 7 bases and J gave up 2 bases, with 10 bases separating them. The CDR3 DNA follows: TGTGCCAGCGGGGAAAATACCTACGAGCAGTACTTC. This gives the protein CASGENTYEQYF. The complete variable domain, with remaining parts taken from reference TRBV5-4 and TRBJ2-7, reads ETGVTQSPTHLIKTRGQQVTLRCSSQSGHNTVSWYQQALGQGPQFIFQYYREEENGRGNFPPRFSGLQFPNYSSELNVNALELDDSALYLCASGENTYEQYFGPGTRLTVT.